One and the same sample provided the 16 T cell receptor beta chains below, sequenced in a study of Tregs in tolerant kidney transplant recipients. Sequencing was performed with immunoSEQ multiplex PCR; in TCRdb, only in-frame clones are kept and a portion is missing. Of about 240,000 clones in the sample, approximately 83% were seen once. Material for sequencing was CD4+ T cells from blood. Every receptor here comes from a human donor in good health.

This chain connects TRBV5-4 to TRBJ2-1; D gene uncertain. Trimming pared 2 bases from V and 4 bases from J, leaving 16 bases between. Looked up from germline, CDR1 is SGHNT and CDR2 is YYREEE (reference sequence). The CDR3 spans 16 residues. In nucleotides, the CDR3 is TGTGCCAGCAGCTTTTCGGGTTCGGCTAATTACAATGAGCAGTTCTTC. Translated: CASSFSGSANYNEQFF.

The rearrangement links TRBV5-6 to TRBJ2-3, with 7 nucleotides matching TRBD2. The V gene's germline CDR1 is SGHDT and CDR2 YYEEEE. V dropped 4 bases and J dropped 2; count of bases not matched to a gene: 13. This CDR3 spans 17 amino acids. The CDR3 is CASSRQYTQRDTDTQYF. The CDR3 DNA follows: TGTGCCAGCAGCCGTCAATACACCCAGCGGGACACAGATACGCAGTATTTT.

V and J are TRBV10-1 and TRBJ1-1; a weak D match, TRBD1 (5 bases). Trimming left V 3 bases short and J 1 base short, with 18 bases between. Germline loops: CDR1 WNHNN, CDR2 SYGVQD (reference sequence). The CDR3 length is 17 residues. CDR3 region: CASSDSSWGRANTEAFF. The CDR3 region has the DNA TGCGCCAGCAGTGATTCCTCTTGGGGCAGAGCGAACACTGAAGCTTTCTTT.

The chain links TRBV11-3 to TRBJ2-2; 9 nucleotides match TRBD1. Germline V lookup: CDR1 SGHNT, CDR2 YENEEA. The CDR3 length is 15 residues. J lost 3 bases, V lost 3 bases, and 2 bases had no gene match. The DNA for the CDR3 is TGTGCCAGCAGCTTCCGACAGGGGGACACCGGGGAGCTGTTTTTT. It specifies CASSFRQGDTGELFF.

V usage is TRBV6-6 and J usage is TRBJ2-3, with D maybe TRBD2 (5 bases). Germline values: CDR1 MNHNY, CDR2 SVGAGI (reference sequence). Trimming removed 7 bases at V and 0 bases at J, with 11 bases between. The CDR3 extends over 14 amino acids. The CDR3 region is CASTYGGSTDTQYF. CDR3 nucleotide sequence: TGTGCCAGCACCTACGGCGGGAGCACAGATACGCAGTATTTT.

This clone was counted only a few times. The rearrangement links TRBV7-2 to TRBJ1-5; a possible D gene is TRBD1 (6 bases). V was trimmed by 5 bases and J by 0 bases, leaving 11 bases between them. Per the germline V gene, CDR1 is SGHTA and CDR2 is FQGNSA. The CDR3 totals 15 residues. CDR3 region: CASSRGHYSNQPQHF. The CDR3 DNA is TGTGCCAGCAGCCGGGGACATTATAGCAATCAGCCCCAGCATTTT.

The gene calls are TRBV6-5 and TRBJ2-3; D is undetermined. Germline V CDR1 and CDR2: MNHEY, SVGAGI. V was shortened by 0 bases and J by 3 bases, with 13 bases between the two germline ends. The CDR3 runs to 16 residues. CDR3 region: CASSYSRYQKTDTQYF. For the CDR3, the DNA is TGTGCCAGCAGTTACTCGAGGTATCAGAAGACAGATACGCAGTATTTT.

The chain recombines TRBV22-1 with TRBJ2-6; the table's TRBD2 call for D was not verified on the DNA. TRBV22-1 constitutes a pseudogene. This CDR3 region has 18 residues. This chain's CDR3 is CPGSELGSEQSRANVLTF. In DNA, the CDR3 is TGTCCTGGGAGTGAACTTGGAAGCGAACAAAGTCGGGCCAACGTCCTGACTTTC.

V is TRBV5-1 and J is TRBJ1-5; D unresolved. V was cut by 2 bases and J by 2 bases, with 8 bases left in between. This CDR3 region has 14 residues. Germline loops: CDR1 SGHRS, CDR2 YFSETQ. CDR3 loop: CASSFGQGNQPQHF. For the CDR3, the DNA is TGCGCCAGCAGCTTTGGGCAGGGCAATCAGCCCCAGCATTTT.

The chain carries TRBV28 and TRBJ1-4; D ambiguous. CDR1 MDHEN and CDR2 SYDVKM come from the germline V gene. The V end lost 6 bases, the J end lost 5 bases, and 16 bases lay between the germline ends. The CDR3 is 15 amino acids. The CDR3 DNA reads TGTGCCAGCAGCCACCGGAGGAGTAGGAATGAAAAACTGTTTTTT. It specifies CASSHRRSRNEKLFF.

The J gene is TRBJ2-2, the V gene TRBV19; 7 bases align to TRBD1. J lost 0 bases, V lost 4 bases, and 14 bases had no gene match. This CDR3 contains 19 residues. CDR1 and CDR2 from the germline V gene are LNHDA and SQIVND (reference sequence). The CDR3 protein is CASSSLLRDSKTNTGELFF. In DNA, the CDR3 is TGTGCCAGTAGTAGCCTCCTCCGGGACAGTAAAACGAACACCGGGGAGCTGTTTTTT. The whole variable domain, remainder taken from reference TRBV19 and TRBJ2-2, is DGGITQSPKYLFRKEGQNVTLSCEQNLNHDAMYWYRQDPGQGLRLIYYSQIVNDFQKGDIAEGYSVSREKKESFPLTVTSAQKNPTAFYLCASSSLLRDSKTNTGELFFGEGSRLTVL.

There are a few counts of this clone. J is TRBJ1-2 and V is TRBV7-9; D call uncertain. The CDR3 loop spans 12 amino acids. The V and J ends lost 5 bases and 8 bases respectively, with 12 bases between them. The germline gives CDR1 SEHNR, CDR2 FQNEAQ (reference sequence). The CDR3 loop is CASSPGLGGYTF. CDR3 sequence (DNA): TGTGCCAGCAGCCCCGGCCTGGGGGGCTACACCTTC. Drawing the rest from reference TRBV7-9 and TRBJ1-2, the complete variable domain is DTGVSQNPRHKITKRGQNVTFRCDPISEHNRLYWYRQTLGQGPEFLTYFQNEAQLEKSRLLSDRFSAERPKGSFSTLEIQRTEQGDSAMYLCASSPGLGGYTFGSGTRLTVV.

In this sample, this clone turned up a few times. V gene TRBV2 combines with J gene TRBJ2-7, with 7 bases fitting TRBD2. The CDR3 contains 12 residues. In germline, CDR1 is SNHLY, CDR2 FYNNEI. V gave up 6 bases and J gave up 2 bases; unmatched junction bases: 1. In DNA, the CDR3 is TGTGCCAGCAGCCTAGCGGCCTACGAGCAGTACTTC. Protein: CASSLAAYEQYF. Based on the CDR3 plus reference TRBV2 and TRBJ2-7, the full variable domain is EPEVTQTPSHQVTQMGQEVILRCVPISNHLYFYWYRQILGQKVEFLVSFYNNEISEKSEIFDDQFSVERPDGSNFTLKIRSTKLEDSAMYFCASSLAAYEQYFGPGTRLTVT.

The chain joins TRBV7-6 to TRBJ2-5; 7 bases match TRBD1. The V and J ends lost 5 bases and 9 bases, in that order; junction bases with no gene match: 15. Per the germline V gene, CDR1 is SGHVS and CDR2 is FNYEAQ. This CDR3 region has 15 residues. Here the CDR3 reads CASSPNRGRAMAQYF. For the CDR3, the DNA is TGTGCCAGCAGCCCAAACAGGGGCAGGGCTATGGCCCAGTACTTC. The full variable domain, in which reference TRBV7-6 and TRBJ2-5 provide the parts outside the CDR3, is GAGVSQSPRYKVTKRGQDVALRCDPISGHVSLYWYRQALGQGPEFLTYFNYEAQQDKSGLPNDRFSAERPEGSISTLTIQRTEQRDSAMYRCASSPNRGRAMAQYFGPGTRLLVL.

V is TRBV10-3 and J is TRBJ2-5; 10 positions match TRBD2. The CDR3 extends over 17 amino acids. Unmatched junction bases numbered 9, after V lost 1 base and J lost 4 bases. The germline CDR1 and CDR2 sequences are ENHRY and SYGVKD. The CDR3 loop reads CAISEFTSGAFRETQYF. In nucleotides, the CDR3 is TGTGCCATCAGTGAGTTTACTAGCGGGGCCTTTCGAGAGACCCAGTACTTC.

The chain is built from TRBV5-1 and TRBJ2-3; no reliable D call. Trimming stripped 0 bases from V and 4 bases from J, with 9 bases between. Looked up from germline, CDR1 is SGHRS and CDR2 is YFSETQ. The CDR3 is 14 amino acids. CDR3 residues: CASSLGPTPDTQYF. For the CDR3, the DNA is TGCGCCAGCAGCTTGGGACCCACCCCAGATACGCAGTATTTT.